These 8 T cell receptor beta chains were all obtained from the same sample, sequenced in a study of cytomegalovirus exposure and HLA in healthy donors (dated by TCRdb to the late 2010s). Preparation of the library involved the immunoSEQ multiplex PCR assay. The multiplex PCR relied on a mix of 60 forward primers for TCR Vbeta segments and 13 reverse primers for TCR Jbeta segments. Entries here come from immuneACCESS through TCRdb and include only in-frame sequences with V and J called. Some clones fail to appear in such tables; in the studies checked, an unresolved V gene covers under half of the shortfall, and the cause of the remainder is unknown. The sample table records a few hundred thousand clones; roughly 79% of these occur just once. The top ten clones comprise approximately 0.5% of the sample. Material: PBMCs. The receptors derive from a woman aged 40 to 55 in good health and CMV-seronegative.

This chain joins TRBV7-9 and TRBJ1-6, with 7 bases lining up with TRBD1. CDR3 length: 13 residues. The V segment lost 2 bases and the J segment 8 bases; nucleotides outside the gene matches: 0. Germline V gives CDR1 SEHNR, CDR2 FQNEAQ (reference sequence). CDR3 residues: CASSLQGDSPLHF. Here the CDR3 DNA reads TGTGCCAGCAGCTTACAGGGGGATTCACCCCTCCACTTT. Full variable domain (remainder filled in from reference TRBV7-9 and TRBJ1-6): DTGVSQNPRHKITKRGQNVTFRCDPISEHNRLYWYRQTLGQGPEFLTYFQNEAQLEKSRLLSDRFSAERPKGSFSTLEIQRTEQGDSAMYLCASSLQGDSPLHFGNGTRLTVT.

The chain employs TRBV15 and TRBJ2-2; D is perhaps TRBD2 (5 bases). The CDR3 extends over 13 amino acids. Between the trimmed V and J ends, which lost 6 bases and 11 bases, there was a span of 16 bases. Per germline, CDR1 LNHNV and CDR2 YYDKDF (reference sequence). CDR3 DNA sequence: TGTGCCACCAGTAAAACCAATGGGAGAGAGCTGTTTTTT. It specifies CATSKTNGRELFF.

The J gene is TRBJ1-4, the V gene TRBV7-9; D perhaps matches TRBD1 (6 bases). This CDR3 comprises 14 residues. Germline V CDR1 and CDR2: SEHNR, FQNEAQ (reference sequence). V gave up 2 bases and J gave up 4 bases, with 8 bases separating them. The CDR3 nucleotides read TGTGCCAGCAGCTTACTGGACAGTAATGAAAAACTGTTTTTT. Residues: CASSLLDSNEKLFF.

This clone occurred once. This chain joins TRBV11-2 and TRBJ2-1, with D maybe TRBD1 (6 bases). From germline, CDR1 is SGHAT and CDR2 FQNNGV. V was trimmed by 5 bases and J by 6 bases, leaving 17 bases between them. This CDR3 comprises 15 residues. The CDR3 region is CASSRGTPTINEQFF. The CDR3, as DNA: TGTGCCAGCAGCCGTGGGACACCGACTATCAATGAGCAGTTCTTC.

This clone was seen a single time. The chain carries TRBV5-1 and TRBJ2-3, with 8 bases matching TRBD1. The CDR3 contains 15 residues. CDR1 SGHRS and CDR2 YFSETQ come from the germline V gene. V lost 4 bases to trimming and J lost 2 bases; unmatched junction nucleotides: 6. The CDR3 sequence is CASSTRTGNTDTQYF. DNA of the CDR3: TGCGCCAGCAGCACCCGGACAGGGAACACAGATACGCAGTATTTT.

The chain combines TRBV7-6 with TRBJ2-1; 12 positions agree with TRBD1. The trim removed 1 base at V and 7 bases at J, leaving 14 bases unmatched. The V gene's germline CDR1 is SGHVS and CDR2 FNYEAQ. There are 19 residues in the CDR3. CDR3 loop: CASSLGLPRGTGGGNEQFF. Written as DNA, the CDR3 is TGTGCCAGCAGCTTAGGATTGCCCCGGGGGACAGGGGGCGGGAATGAGCAGTTCTTC.

The gene calls are TRBV5-4 and TRBJ1-6; possible D gene TRBD1, 5 bases. This CDR3 has 17 residues. The V end was cut by 4 bases, the J end by 7 bases, with 21 bases between. The germline gives CDR1 SGHNT, CDR2 YYREEE (reference sequence). The CDR3 loop is CASSLAPAGRGNSPLHF. In nucleotides, the CDR3 is TGTGCCAGCAGCCTGGCCCCCGCGGGACGGGGAAATTCACCCCTCCACTTT.

This chain connects TRBV18 to TRBJ1-2, with D hard to call. The germline V gene has CDR1 KGHSH and CDR2 LQKENI. The germline V and J ends were trimmed by 2 bases and 8 bases, with 15 bases remaining between them. This CDR3 comprises 14 residues. The CDR3 protein is CASSPWTQAEGYTF. CDR3 nucleotides: TGTGCCAGCTCACCATGGACGCAAGCGGAAGGCTACACCTTC.